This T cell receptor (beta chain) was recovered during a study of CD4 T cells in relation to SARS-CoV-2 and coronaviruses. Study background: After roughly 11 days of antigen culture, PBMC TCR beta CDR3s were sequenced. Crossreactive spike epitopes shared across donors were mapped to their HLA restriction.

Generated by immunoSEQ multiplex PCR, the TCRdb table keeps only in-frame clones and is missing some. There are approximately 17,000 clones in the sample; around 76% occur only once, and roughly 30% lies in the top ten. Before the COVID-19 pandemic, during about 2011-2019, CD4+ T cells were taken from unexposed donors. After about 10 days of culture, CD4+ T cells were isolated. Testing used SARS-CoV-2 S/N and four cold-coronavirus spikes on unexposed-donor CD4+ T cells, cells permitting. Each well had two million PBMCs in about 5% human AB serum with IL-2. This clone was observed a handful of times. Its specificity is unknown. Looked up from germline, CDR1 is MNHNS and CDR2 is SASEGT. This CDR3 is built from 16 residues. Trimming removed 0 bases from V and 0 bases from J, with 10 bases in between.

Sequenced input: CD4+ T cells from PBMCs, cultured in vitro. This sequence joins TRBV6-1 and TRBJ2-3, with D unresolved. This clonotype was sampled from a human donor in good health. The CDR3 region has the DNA TGTGCCAGCAGTGAAGCGGTCCGCTCTAGCACAGATACGCAGTATTTT. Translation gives CASSEAVRSSTDTQYF.